These 23 T cell receptor beta chains came from one sample sequenced in a study of early T cells in non-severe SARS-CoV-2 infection. TCRdb called the 5' RACE reads again in MiXCR, with one record for every CDR3 protein. The sample shows just over 95,000 distinct CDR3 sequences, 11% of them seen only once. Sequences were derived from whole blood, sampled at baseline. These receptors all stem from an adult who was a healthcare worker with PCR-confirmed SARS-CoV-2 infection or an uninfected control (not recorded which).

This rearrangement joins TRBV27 to TRBJ2-5; perhaps TRBD2 as D (5 bases). The germline CDR1 and CDR2 sequences are MNHEY and SMNVEV (reference sequence). The V end lost 8 bases, the J end lost 7 bases, and 17 bases lay between the germline ends. The length of the CDR3 is 13 residues. The CDR3 reads CASADGIFGTQYF. CDR3 DNA: TGTGCCAGCGCTGACGGGATTTTTGGGACCCAGTACTTC.

The chain combines TRBV5-4 with TRBJ2-2; 9 bases fit TRBD2. CDR1 is SGHNT and CDR2 is YYREEE in the germline V gene (reference sequence). This CDR3 comprises 16 residues. The V gene end was trimmed by 3 bases and the J gene end by 5 bases; junction bases not matched to a gene: 8. The CDR3 spells CASSSMTSGATGELFF. CDR3 coding DNA: TGTGCCAGCAGCTCTATGACTAGCGGAGCTACCGGGGAGCTGTTTTTT.

The CDR3 protein is CAWSASSGNRDTQYF. The CDR3 DNA is TGTGCCTGGAGTGCCTCTAGCGGGAACCGGGATACGCAGTATTTT. This chain links TRBV30 with TRBJ2-3; 9 bases map to TRBD2. The CDR3 contains 15 residues. CDR1 GTSNPN and CDR2 SVGIG come from the germline V gene (reference sequence). The J segment lost 6 bases and the V segment lost 1 base, leaving 8 bases of the junction unmatched.

The chain couples TRBV10-3 to TRBJ1-2; 8 bases agree with TRBD1. This CDR3 has 13 amino acids. Germline CDR1 and CDR2: ENHRY and SYGVKD. The V gene end was trimmed by 4 bases and the J gene end by 6 bases; junction bases not matched to a gene: 4. CDR3 residues: CAISVQGEHGYTF. The DNA for the CDR3 is TGTGCCATCAGTGTACAGGGGGAGCATGGCTACACCTTC.

This clonotype came up many times. The gene calls are TRBV30 and TRBJ2-7; D perhaps matches TRBD2 (6 bases). Germline V gene lookup returns CDR1 GTSNPN and CDR2 SVGIG (reference sequence). The germline V and J ends were trimmed by 5 bases and 0 bases, with 17 bases remaining between them. This CDR3 region has 15 residues. CDR3 protein: CAWVSEDGSSYEQYF. As DNA, the CDR3 is TGTGCCTGGGTTTCAGAGGACGGGAGCTCCTACGAGCAGTACTTC.

There are a few counts of this clonotype. The chain has TRBV7-3 and TRBJ2-2; 10 nucleotides align to TRBD2. J gave up 7 bases and V 7 bases, and 6 bases lay outside the gene matches. This CDR3 has 14 amino acids. Germline lookup yields CDR1 SGHTA and CDR2 FQGTGA. In nucleotides, the CDR3 is TGTGCCAGCAAGCTAGCGGGAGATTTCGGGGAGCTGTTTTTT. It encodes CASKLAGDFGELFF.

The chain is built from TRBV29-1 and TRBJ2-5; no firm D call. The CDR3 is 11 amino acids. The V gene's germline CDR1 is SQVTM and CDR2 ANQGSEA. Trimming removed 5 bases at V and 4 bases at J, with 8 bases between. The CDR3 DNA sequence: TGCAGCGTTATACCCCCAGAGACCCAGTACTTC. Protein sequence: CSVIPPETQYF.

The J gene is TRBJ1-2, the V gene TRBV15, with D hard to call. V lost 5 bases, J lost 4 bases, and 14 bases lay in between. Germline CDR1 LNHNV, CDR2 YYDKDF (reference sequence). This CDR3 region has 14 residues. CDR3 coding DNA: TGTGCCACCAGCTTCGCGGGCAGGAGCTATGGCTACACCTTC. Encoded protein: CATSFAGRSYGYTF. Variable domain in full (rest from reference TRBV15 and TRBJ1-2): DAMVIQNPRYQVTQFGKPVTLSCSQTLNHNVMYWYQQKSSQAPKLLFHYYDKDFNNEADTPDNFQSRRPNTSFCFLDIRSPGLGDTAMYLCATSFAGRSYGYTFGSGTRLTVV.

This clonotype was recorded many times. The rearrangement links TRBV3-1 to TRBJ2-3; weak D call: TRBD2 (7 bases). This CDR3 contains 14 residues. Trimming took off 4 bases at V and 4 bases at J, with 12 bases between the two ends. Germline lookup yields CDR1 LGHDT and CDR2 YNNKEL (reference sequence). CDR3 DNA: TGTGCCAGCAGCCCGGGGGGCGAACCAGATACGCAGTATTTT. It translates to CASSPGGEPDTQYF.

This clonotype has ten or more counts. The chain joins TRBV6-5 to TRBJ1-2, with D unclear. The CDR3 is 16 residues long. Germline lookup yields CDR1 MNHEY and CDR2 SVGAGI. Trimming pared 5 bases from V and 2 bases from J, leaving 18 bases between. The CDR3 bases are TGTGCCAGCAGTCCCAAGGGCGGTTTACGGAACTATGGCTACACCTTC. Its protein product is CASSPKGGLRNYGYTF.

This clonotype appeared a few times. The V and J genes are TRBV11-2 and TRBJ2-7; TRBD1 aligns across 7 bases. J was trimmed by 5 bases and V by 4 bases; bases with no gene match: 11. Germline loops: CDR1 SGHAT, CDR2 FQNNGV. CDR3 length: 15 amino acids. CDR3 region: CASSSPTEGAHEQYF. CDR3 coding DNA: TGTGCCAGCAGCTCCCCCACCGAGGGGGCCCACGAGCAGTACTTC.

The CDR3 is CASEENTEAFF. The CDR3 DNA follows: TGTGCCAGCGAAGAGAACACTGAAGCTTTCTTT. The V gene is TRBV28, the J gene TRBJ1-1; D gene ambiguous. This CDR3 contains 11 residues. V gave up 8 bases and J gave up 1 base, with 5 bases separating them. Germline CDR1 reads MDHEN; CDR2 reads SYDVKM.

At least ten counts were recorded for this clonotype. The J gene is TRBJ1-1, the V gene TRBV5-1, with a tentative D call TRBD1 (6 bases). CDR3 size: 14 residues. CDR1 is SGHRS and CDR2 is YFSETQ in the germline V gene. Trimming took 1 base from V and 4 from J, leaving 11 bases between them. This CDR3 reads CASSLTTGSTEAFF. CDR3 bases: TGCGCCAGCAGCTTGACAACAGGGTCCACTGAAGCTTTCTTT.

This clonotype appeared a few times. This chain links TRBV7-8 with TRBJ2-5, with D unclear. V lost 1 base, J lost 6 bases, and 12 bases lay in between. This CDR3 is 14 amino acids long. CDR1 SGHVS and CDR2 FQNEAQ come from the germline V gene. Written as DNA, the CDR3 is TGTGCCAGCAGCTTAGGTGAGGCGCGAAAGACCCAGTACTTC. Translation: CASSLGEARKTQYF.

V usage is TRBV4-1 and J usage is TRBJ2-7; 8 nucleotides line up with TRBD2. This CDR3 is built from 15 residues. V shed 0 bases and J 0 bases; nucleotides not matched to a gene: 1. In germline, CDR1 is MGHRA, CDR2 YSYEKL. CDR3 nucleotide sequence: TGCGCCAGCAGCCAAGATAGCGGGAACTCCTACGAGCAGTACTTC. Protein sequence: CASSQDSGNSYEQYF.

This clonotype was detected many times. The rearrangement links TRBV10-3 to TRBJ1-1; 9 nucleotides align to TRBD1. This CDR3 has 15 residues. The germline V gene encodes CDR1 ENHRY and CDR2 SYGVKD. Trimming cost V 0 bases and J 5 bases; bases outside gene matches: 4. The CDR3 nucleotides are TGTGCCATCAGTGAGTCCCCCGGACAGGGGACTGAAGCTTTCTTT. As protein: CAISESPGQGTEAFF.

This clonotype was detected only a few times. The rearrangement links TRBV18 to TRBJ2-1; perhaps TRBD2 as D (6 bases). This CDR3 is 17 amino acids long. Germline values: CDR1 KGHSH, CDR2 LQKENI. V was clipped by 4 bases and J by 2 bases, with 18 bases between them. CDR3 in amino acids: CASSLLHGRGAYNEQFF. The CDR3, as DNA: TGTGCCAGCTCACTCCTACACGGGCGGGGCGCCTACAATGAGCAGTTCTTC.

This clonotype was seen a handful of times. This rearrangement joins TRBV20-1 to TRBJ2-7; 7 bases fit TRBD1. After removal of 5 bases from V and 1 base from J, the junction contained 8 bases not matched to a gene. The germline gives CDR1 DFQATT, CDR2 SNEGSKA (reference sequence). This CDR3 spans 14 amino acids. The DNA for the CDR3 is TGCAGTGCTTCCGGGACAGTCAGATCCTACGAGCAGTACTTC. This translates into CSASGTVRSYEQYF.

This clonotype was seen only a few times. The V and J genes are TRBV10-2 and TRBJ1-1, with D possibly matching TRBD1 (5 bases). The CDR3 is 15 residues long. Germline CDR1 reads WSHSY; CDR2 reads SAAADI. Trimming pared 4 bases from V and 0 bases from J, leaving 12 bases between. CDR3 in DNA: TGCGCCAGCAGTGGATCAGGGAGTGTGAACACTGAAGCTTTCTTT. Amino acid sequence: CASSGSGSVNTEAFF.

This clonotype occurred a few times. The rearrangement joins TRBV18 to TRBJ1-1; 7 positions match TRBD1. The germline V gene has CDR1 KGHSH and CDR2 LQKENI. The ends lost 2 bases at V and 3 bases at J; junction bases unmatched: 6. The CDR3 consists of 15 residues. CDR3 loop: CASSPRGRGDTEAFF. CDR3 nucleotide sequence: TGTGCCAGCTCACCAAGAGGCAGGGGGGACACTGAAGCTTTCTTT.

The sample holds many counts of this clonotype. The V and J genes are TRBV7-9 and TRBJ1-5; unclear D gene. With 4 bases removed from V and 5 bases from J, the gap between germline ends came to 6 bases. The CDR3 is 12 residues long. Germline loops: CDR1 SEHNR, CDR2 FQNEAQ (reference sequence). The CDR3 DNA sequence: TGTGCCAGCAGCTCAATAGATCAGCCCCAGCATTTT. It encodes CASSSIDQPQHF.

Only a few counts were recorded for this clonotype. The chain joins TRBV30 to TRBJ2-1; 9 nucleotides align to TRBD1. CDR1 and CDR2 from the germline V gene are GTSNPN and SVGIG (reference sequence). J gave up 7 bases and V 2 bases, and 9 bases lay outside the gene matches. CDR3 length: 15 amino acids. CDR3 coding DNA: TGTGCCTGGAGTCTTGGACAGGGGCATTTGAATGAGCAGTTCTTC. This codes for CAWSLGQGHLNEQFF.

This clonotype has ten or more counts. This chain joins TRBV5-4 and TRBJ2-3, with TRBD2 identical over 7 bases. The V segment lost 6 bases and the J segment 4 bases; nucleotides outside the gene matches: 26. This CDR3 is 20 amino acids long. Germline CDR1 SGHNT, CDR2 YYREEE (reference sequence). In DNA form, the CDR3 reads TGTGCCAGCATCCATTGGGGCCGCGGGAGTGGCTCTGGGTCCCCAGATACGCAGTATTTT. It encodes CASIHWGRGSGSGSPDTQYF.